These 14 T cell receptor beta chains originate from one sample sequenced in a study of a mutant IDH1 vaccine in newly diagnosed glioma (dated by TCRdb to the early 2020s). The library was built by means of the immunoSEQ multiplex PCR assay. Drawn from immuneACCESS, this table holds only the in-frame rearrangements with V and J called that TCRdb kept. Clones are partly lost; checked studies trace under half to an unresolved V gene and leave the rest unexplained. The sample data list around 29,000 clones, and roughly 87% of these were observed just once. Around 3% of the sample is held by the ten biggest clonotypes. This specimen's time point label, interpreted: week 5, during vaccination. A 20-mer mutant IDH1 peptide at 300 micrograms in Montanide made up each vaccine dose, which was injected subcutaneously together with topical imiquimod. Antigen specificity for these receptors is unknown. The source material was peripheral blood mononuclear cells (PBMCs), sampled from a glioma patient whose treatment included an IDH1 peptide vaccine. These receptors all stem from a woman aged 40 to 50 with glioma. Some clones in this sample may be carry-over from other donors' samples.

The table lists this clone with a few counts. V usage is TRBV4-2 and J usage is TRBJ2-7; D remains ambiguous. The CDR3 has 13 amino acids. Germline CDR1 LGHNA, CDR2 YNFKEQ. Trimming shortened V by 3 bases and J by 5 bases, and 11 bases separated the two germline ends. DNA for the CDR3: TGTGCCAGCAGCCAGGGTGGGCTTGACGAGCAGTACTTC. It specifies CASSQGGLDEQYF.

V and J are TRBV5-4 and TRBJ1-6, with 7 nucleotides matching TRBD1. CDR3 length equals 15 residues. Germline V gives CDR1 SGHNT, CDR2 YYREEE (reference sequence). With 1 base clipped from V and 9 bases from J, the junction kept 7 bases outside the gene matches. CDR3 in amino acids: CASSLKQGQASPLHF. DNA of the CDR3: TGTGCCAGCAGCTTGAAACAGGGGCAAGCTTCACCCCTCCACTTT.

The V call is TRBV7-2, the J call TRBJ2-5, with 8 bases aligning to TRBD1. Germline-derived CDR1 and CDR2 are SGHTA and FQGNSA. The CDR3 is 14 residues long. The V segment lost 5 bases and the J segment 1 base; nucleotides outside the gene matches: 3. CDR3: CASSPGQAQETQYF. The DNA of the CDR3 is TGTGCCAGCAGCCCGGGACAGGCCCAAGAGACCCAGTACTTC.

The chain carries TRBV11-2 and TRBJ2-5, with D tentatively TRBD2 (6 bases). Trimming stripped 5 bases from V and 2 bases from J, with 12 bases between. Germline CDR1 reads SGHAT; CDR2 reads FQNNGV. CDR3 length: 14 amino acids. CDR3 sequence reads: CASSRGSGQETQYF. Here the CDR3 DNA reads TGTGCCAGCAGCCGGGGGTCGGGTCAAGAGACCCAGTACTTC.

This chain uses TRBV4-3 with TRBJ1-1; D is unclear. The CDR3 has 13 amino acids. The germline V and J ends were trimmed by 5 bases and 3 bases, with 10 bases remaining between them. Per the germline V gene, CDR1 is LGHNA and CDR2 is YSLEER. In DNA, the CDR3 is TGCGCCAGCAGCTCCGACACCTACACTGAAGCTTTCTTT. Translation gives CASSSDTYTEAFF.

V usage is TRBV6-5 and J usage is TRBJ1-2, with D tentatively TRBD1 (5 bases). With 6 bases removed from V and 2 bases from J, the gap between germline ends came to 10 bases. Germline-derived CDR1 and CDR2 are MNHEY and SVGAGI. The CDR3 spans 13 residues. CDR3 sequence (DNA): TGTGCCAGCAGGGGGCTAATAAACTATGGCTACACCTTC. Translation: CASRGLINYGYTF.

This sequence joins TRBV28 and TRBJ1-2; D ambiguous. V lost 3 bases, J lost 11 bases, and 10 bases lay in between. CDR3 length equals 11 residues. Per germline, CDR1 MDHEN and CDR2 SYDVKM. The CDR3 reads CASSFSRLYTF. The CDR3 DNA reads as TGTGCCAGCAGTTTCTCCCGACTGTACACCTTC.

A word on this clone: Its ends do not fully match the called genes, so a read error is possible. V and J are TRBV7-7 and TRBJ1-2; TRBD1 is a possible D gene (5 bases). Germline V lookup: CDR1 SSHAT, CDR2 FNYEAQ (reference sequence). There are 13 residues in the CDR3. The CDR3 here is CASSQGRSYGYTF. CDR3 DNA sequence: TGTGCTAGCAGCCAGGGACGGTCCTATGGCTACACCTTC.

The V call is TRBV9, the J call TRBJ2-7; 12 positions agree with TRBD2. The CDR3 spans 15 residues. After removal of 4 bases from V and 5 bases from J, the junction contained 7 bases not matched to a gene. Per germline, CDR1 SGDLS and CDR2 YYNGEE. Here the CDR3 DNA reads TGTGCCAGCAGCATCAGACTAGCGGGAGTCCACGAGCAGTACTTC. It specifies CASSIRLAGVHEQYF.

The CDR3 is CATDINTEAFF. Written as DNA, the CDR3 is TGTGCCACCGACATAAACACTGAAGCTTTCTTT. V is TRBV28 and J is TRBJ1-1; D unresolved. V lost 10 bases to trimming and J lost 2 bases, with 8 bases between them. Per germline, CDR1 MDHEN and CDR2 SYDVKM. This CDR3 spans 11 amino acids. Filled out from reference TRBV28 and TRBJ1-1, the complete variable domain reads DVKVTQSSRYLVKRTGEKVFLECVQDMDHENMFWYRQDPGLGLRLIYFSYDVKMKEKGDIPEGYSVSREKKERFSLILESASTNQTSMYLCATDINTEAFFGQGTRLTVV.

This clone was seen a single time. The rearrangement joins TRBV28 to TRBJ1-2; a weak D match, TRBD1 (6 bases). The CDR3 has 16 residues. V lost 5 bases, J lost 2 bases, and 18 bases lay in between. CDR1 MDHEN and CDR2 SYDVKM come from the germline V gene. The CDR3 reads CASSPGRGCVNYGYTF. CDR3 DNA sequence: TGTGCCAGCAGTCCCGGGAGGGGGTGCGTCAACTATGGCTACACCTTC.

The CDR3 protein is CASSFGTKETQYF. CDR3 DNA: TGCGCCAGCAGCTTCGGCACAAAAGAGACCCAGTACTTC. The chain uses TRBV5-1 and TRBJ2-5; D not resolved. The CDR3 has 13 amino acids. V was cut by 2 bases and J by 3 bases, with 8 bases left in between. Germline lookup yields CDR1 SGHRS and CDR2 YFSETQ.

V gene TRBV2 combines with J gene TRBJ2-1; 15 nucleotides agree with TRBD2. CDR3 size: 15 residues. The J segment lost 8 bases and the V segment lost 10 bases, leaving 9 bases of the junction unmatched. Germline values: CDR1 SNHLY, CDR2 FYNNEI. The CDR3 DNA reads as TGTGCCACCCCCGGACTAGCGGGAGGGGGGGATGAGCAGTTCTTC. Translating gives CATPGLAGGGDEQFF.

The J gene is TRBJ1-1, the V gene TRBV5-1; D might be TRBD1 (5 bases). V lost 4 bases, J lost 4 bases, and 14 bases lay in between. CDR3 length equals 14 residues. The V gene's germline CDR1 is SGHRS and CDR2 YFSETQ. This CDR3 is CASSLEQVSTEAFF. CDR3 DNA: TGCGCCAGCAGCCTCGAACAGGTGAGCACTGAAGCTTTCTTT.